Each of the 16 T cell receptor beta chains below was sequenced from the same sample in a study of T cells in Graves' hyperthyroidism and ophthalmopathy. TCR beta CDR3 region amplification was performed from RNA transcripts. HTBI primers were the set used in a first-round RT-PCR of the TCR CDR3. MiXCR, run by TCRdb on the multiplex PCR reads, gives a single entry per CDR3 protein. The table includes 750,000 to 900,000 distinct CDR3 sequences, about 38% detected once. Sequenced sample: blood. These receptors all stem from a man aged 18 to 29 with Graves' hyperthyroidism.

The table lists this clonotype with a few counts. The V call is TRBV12-3 or TRBV12-4, the J call TRBJ2-6; 7 bases are a match to TRBD1. The CDR3 totals 17 residues. J gave up 0 bases and V 5 bases, and 7 bases lay outside the gene matches. The CDR3 nucleotides are TGTGCCAGCAGTCAGGGACAGTTAATCTCTGGGGCCAACGTCCTGACTTTC. It specifies CASSQGQLISGANVLTF.

The chain combines TRBV11-2 with TRBJ2-5, with 7 nucleotides matching TRBD2. The CDR3 totals 15 residues. Germline V gives CDR1 SGHAT, CDR2 FQNNGV. Trimming took 5 bases from V and 3 from J; bases not matched to a gene: 9. The CDR3 DNA sequence: TGTGCCAGCAGCCCGATTGGTGGGGGGGAAGAGACCCAGTACTTC. Its protein is CASSPIGGGEETQYF.

This clonotype was seen at least ten times. This chain joins TRBV15 and TRBJ1-5; D is possibly TRBD1 (6 bases). This CDR3 region has 14 residues. Between the trimmed V and J ends, which lost 1 base and 4 bases, there was a span of 8 bases. Germline CDR1 is LNHNV and CDR2 is YYDKDF (reference sequence). As DNA, the CDR3 is TGTGCCACCAGCAGAGGACAGGCTAATCAGCCCCAGCATTTT. It codes for CATSRGQANQPQHF.

The chain couples TRBV9 to TRBJ2-7, with 9 bases that match TRBD2. This CDR3 has 19 amino acids. V shed 5 bases, J shed 2 bases, and the junction held 20 bases outside the gene matches. Germline V gives CDR1 SGDLS, CDR2 YYNGEE. The CDR3 DNA follows: TGTGCCAGCAGTTACAGGGCTCGTGAAGTAGCGGGAGTTCCCTACGAGCAGTACTTC. This gives the protein CASSYRAREVAGVPYEQYF.

The gene calls are TRBV12-3 or TRBV12-4 and TRBJ2-5; 13 bases are shared with TRBD2. Trimming cost V 8 bases and J 5 bases; bases outside gene matches: 8. This CDR3 contains 15 residues. The CDR3 loop reads CASVYRLAGGETQYF. The CDR3 coding sequence is TGTGCCAGCGTATATCGACTAGCGGGGGGTGAGACCCAGTACTTC.

With regard to this clonotype: A much larger clone differs from this one at a single base, so this may be a read error. The chain joins TRBV9 to TRBJ2-7; 9 bases fit TRBD2. J lost 5 bases, V lost 3 bases, and 12 bases had no gene match. Per germline, CDR1 SGDLS and CDR2 YYNGEE. The CDR3 runs to 16 residues. The CDR3 here is CASSASGAGPCNEQYF. DNA for the CDR3: TGTGCCAGCAGCGCTAGCGGGGCAGGTCCCTGCAACGAGCAGTACTTC.

V gene TRBV29-1 combines with J gene TRBJ2-7, with 8 bases lining up with TRBD1. The closer fit of TRBJ2-1 to the DNA end suggests the J call may be wrong. The CDR3 runs 14 residues. From germline, CDR1 is SQVTM and CDR2 ANQGSEA. The CDR3 is CSVGTGSVYNEQFF. The DNA for the CDR3 is TGCAGCGTTGGGACAGGGAGTGTGTACAATGAGCAGTTCTTC.

The V call is TRBV19, the J call TRBJ1-1; possible D gene TRBD1, 6 bases. V was trimmed by 5 bases and J by 0 bases, leaving 16 bases between them. Germline V lookup: CDR1 LNHDA, CDR2 SQIVND (reference sequence). The CDR3 covers 16 residues. The CDR3 nucleotides are TGTGCCAGTAGTCCTTCCTGGGGGCTGGTGAACACTGAAGCTTTCTTT. Its translation is CASSPSWGLVNTEAFF.

This clonotype was counted a few times. The chain combines TRBV12-3 or TRBV12-4 with TRBJ2-7, with TRBD2 matching over 9 bases. V shed 4 bases and J 0 bases; nucleotides not matched to a gene: 4. This CDR3 contains 15 residues. The CDR3: CASSSAGGASYEQYF. DNA for the CDR3: TGTGCCAGCAGTTCCGCGGGGGGGGCCTCCTACGAGCAGTACTTC.

This clonotype was counted ten times or more. The gene calls are TRBV29-1 and TRBJ1-2, with TRBD1 as a possible D gene (6 bases). The ends were cut back, 6 bases at V and 3 bases at J, with 17 bases in the middle. Germline V gene sequence: CDR1 SQVTM, CDR2 ANQGSEA. The CDR3 length is 14 residues. CDR3 sequence: CSVQSMGAYYGYTF. Here the CDR3 DNA reads TGCAGCGTCCAAAGCATGGGGGCGTACTATGGCTACACCTTC.

The rearrangement joins TRBV10-3 to TRBJ1-6; TRBD1 aligns across 7 bases. Per germline, CDR1 ENHRY and CDR2 SYGVKD. The CDR3 contains 18 residues. V dropped 10 bases and J dropped 3; count of bases not matched to a gene: 18. The CDR3 bases are TGTGCCAACAGCTGGACAGGCCGAAACGGAATCTATAATTCACCCCTCCACTTT. Protein sequence: CANSWTGRNGIYNSPLHF.

The genes are TRBV19 and TRBJ2-6; possibly TRBD2 for D (6 bases). The germline CDR1 and CDR2 sequences are LNHDA and SQIVND (reference sequence). The length of the CDR3 is 18 residues. V shed 3 bases and J shed 0 bases, with 15 bases lying between them. The CDR3 bases are TGTGCCAGTAGTATCTCCGGGACTTTGAGCTCTGGGGCCAACGTCCTGACTTTC. It encodes CASSISGTLSSGANVLTF.

J is TRBJ2-5 and V is TRBV10-3; a weak D match, TRBD1 (6 bases). Germline CDR1 reads ENHRY; CDR2 reads SYGVKD. The germline V and J ends were trimmed by 10 bases and 2 bases, with 17 bases remaining between them. The length of the CDR3 is 14 residues. The CDR3 reads CASSKGQLQETQYF. The CDR3 DNA reads as TGTGCCAGCAGCAAAGGACAGTTACAAGAGACCCAGTACTTC.

The rearrangement links TRBV7-2 to TRBJ2-3; no definite D call. The CDR3 length is 18 residues. Germline V CDR1 and CDR2: SGHTA, FQGNSA. V lost 1 base and J lost 2, with 19 bases in between. The CDR3 spells CASSLDVATVSFTDTQYF. In DNA form, the CDR3 reads TGTGCCAGCAGCTTAGATGTAGCCACGGTCTCCTTCACAGATACGCAGTATTTT.

This clonotype was recorded once. This may come from a read error, since a much larger clone is one base off. DNA of the CDR3: TGTGCCAGTAACGGACGGGGGCGAGAGACCCAGTACTTC. Translated, it gives CASNGRGRETQYF. The chain carries TRBV19 and TRBJ2-5; either TRBD1 or TRBD2 may fit D (6 bases each). The CDR3 has 13 residues. V gave up 7 bases and J gave up 4 bases, with 13 bases separating them. In germline, CDR1 is LNHDA, CDR2 SQIVND (reference sequence).

As regards this clonotype: Compared with germline, one end of the junction differs, possibly owing to a read error. The CDR3 bases are TGTGCCAGCAGCCATTTAAATCCGGGGGCCGAAGCTTTCTTT. Translation gives CASSHLNPGAEAFF. The chain recombines TRBV5-1 with TRBJ1-1, with D maybe TRBD1 (6 bases). Germline-derived CDR1 and CDR2 are SGHRS and YFSETQ. The CDR3 covers 14 residues.